The 32 T cell receptor beta chains below were found in one sample sequenced in a study of cytomegalovirus exposure and HLA in healthy donors. PCR amplification relied on 60 Vbeta primers (plus 13 Jbeta primers). This table comes from immunoSEQ multiplex PCR, and its TCRdb copy is limited to in-frame clones, with some not included. This table has over 150,000 clones, roughly three quarters appearing once. The specimen sequenced was PBMCs. These receptors originate from a woman aged 45 to 65 in good health and CMV-seropositive.

The chain recombines TRBV7-2 with TRBJ1-2; the D gene is possibly TRBD1 (5 bases). This CDR3 is 13 amino acids long. Germline CDR1 reads SGHTA; CDR2 reads FQGNSA. The V end was cut by 5 bases, the J end by 8 bases, with 15 bases between. CDR3 protein: CASSPHRLRGYTF. DNA of the CDR3: TGTGCCAGCAGCCCACACAGGTTACGGGGCTACACCTTC.

The chain has TRBV4-2 and TRBJ2-2, with 13 nucleotides matching TRBD2. The CDR3 loop spans 18 amino acids. Per the germline V gene, CDR1 is LGHNA and CDR2 is YNFKEQ. V shed 1 base, J shed 8 bases, and the junction held 10 bases outside the gene matches. CDR3 loop: CASSQAPTSGRVGGELFF. CDR3 DNA sequence: TGTGCCAGCAGCCAAGCGCCCACTAGCGGGAGGGTGGGTGGGGAGCTGTTTTTT.

The chain employs TRBV11-2 and TRBJ1-1, with D possibly being TRBD1 (5 bases). The CDR3 is made up of 12 amino acids. V was trimmed by 5 bases and J by 10 bases, leaving 14 bases between them. CDR1 and CDR2 (germline): SGHAT, FQNNGV. The CDR3 reads CASSQRDLGAFF. CDR3 DNA sequence: TGTGCCAGCAGCCAGCGGGACTTAGGAGCTTTCTTT.

This rearrangement joins TRBV9 to TRBJ2-5, with D possibly being TRBD1 (5 bases). Trimming took 0 bases from V and 2 from J, leaving 8 bases between them. Germline CDR1 is SGDLS and CDR2 is YYNGEE. This CDR3 spans 14 amino acids. The CDR3 DNA sequence: TGTGCCAGCAGCGTAGGACAGCTACAAGAGACCCAGTACTTC. This codes for CASSVGQLQETQYF.

In its sample, this clone is medium-sized. The gene calls are TRBV7-9 and TRBJ2-7; the match to TRBD1 covers 7 bases. The V gene's germline CDR1 is SEHNR and CDR2 FQNEAQ (reference sequence). This CDR3 spans 15 amino acids. The V segment lost 5 bases and the J segment 4 bases; nucleotides outside the gene matches: 11. CDR3 sequence: CASSRLGDRSYEQYF. The CDR3 nucleotides read TGTGCCAGCAGCCGGCTAGGGGACAGAAGTTACGAGCAGTACTTC.

The chain carries TRBV5-5 and TRBJ1-4; 9 bases map to TRBD1. Trimming removed 6 bases from V and 4 bases from J; junction bases left unmatched: 4. Germline CDR1 is SGHKS and CDR2 is YYEKEE (reference sequence). CDR3 length: 14 residues. The CDR3 bases are TGTGCCAGCACCAGGACAGGGGATAATGAAAAACTGTTTTTT. This translates into CASTRTGDNEKLFF.

This sequence joins TRBV7-2 and TRBJ2-7; 14 positions agree with TRBD2. J was trimmed by 7 bases and V by 0 bases; bases with no gene match: 11. The length of the CDR3 is 18 residues. Germline CDR1 reads SGHTA; CDR2 reads FQGNSA. In DNA, the CDR3 is TGTGCCAGCAGCTTAGCTGCACTGACTAGCGGGGGGGCGGGGGAGCAGTACTTC. It yields the protein CASSLAALTSGGAGEQYF.

The chain has TRBV27 and TRBJ1-1; D is ambiguous. Trimming removed 3 bases at V and 5 bases at J, with 10 bases between. CDR1 is MNHEY and CDR2 is SMNVEV in the germline V gene (reference sequence). The CDR3 contains 13 residues. The CDR3 here is CASSFPGLTEAFF. CDR3 nucleotides: TGTGCCAGCAGTTTTCCGGGGTTGACTGAAGCTTTCTTT.

Of note for this clone: Relative to the germline gene, one junction end is altered; a read error may explain this. V is TRBV5-1 and J is TRBJ2-7, with 9 bases matching TRBD1. CDR1 and CDR2 from the germline V gene are SGHRS and YFSETQ. The CDR3 is 13 amino acids. The CDR3 bases are TGCGCCAGCAGCGGGATCGGGACAGGGCTGATGAACTTC. This sequence encodes CASSGIGTGLMNF.

V gene TRBV4-3 combines with J gene TRBJ2-3; unclear D gene. The V gene's germline CDR1 is LGHNA and CDR2 YSLEER. The V end lost 1 base, the J end lost 5 bases, and 7 bases lay between the germline ends. This CDR3 comprises 13 residues. CDR3 protein: CASSQVNGDTQYF. The DNA of the CDR3 is TGCGCCAGCAGCCAAGTAAACGGAGATACGCAGTATTTT.

The chain uses TRBV7-2 and TRBJ1-2; D not certain. The CDR3 totals 13 residues. Germline-derived CDR1 and CDR2 are SGHTA and FQGNSA. Trimming cost V 4 bases and J 8 bases, with 14 bases left between them. CDR3 protein: CASSSSEGAGYTF. The CDR3 nucleotides are TGTGCCAGCAGCTCCTCGGAGGGTGCCGGCTACACCTTC. Combining the CDR3 with reference TRBV7-2 and TRBJ1-2 gives the whole variable domain GAGVSQSPSNKVTEKGKDVELRCDPISGHTALYWYRQSLGQGLEFLIYFQGNSAPDKSGLPSDRFSAERTGGSVSTLTIQRTQQEDSAVYLCASSSSEGAGYTFGSGTRLTVV.

The chain couples TRBV13 to TRBJ1-2; tentatively, D is TRBD1 (5 bases). V was pared by 2 bases and J by 3 bases, with 7 bases between. The V gene's germline CDR1 is PRHDT and CDR2 FYEKMQ (reference sequence). The CDR3 loop spans 13 amino acids. The CDR3 here is CASSLPGDYGYTF. DNA of the CDR3: TGTGCCAGCAGCTTACCGGGGGACTATGGCTACACCTTC. The variable domain in full, with the rest retrieved from reference TRBV13 and TRBJ1-2, is AAGVIQSPRHLIKEKRETATLKCYPIPRHDTVYWYQQGPGQDPQFLISFYEKMQSDKGSIPDRFSAQQFSDYHSELNMSSLELGDSALYFCASSLPGDYGYTFGSGTRLTVV.

The rearrangement uses TRBV7-2 and TRBJ2-6, with 8 bases that match TRBD1. This CDR3 has 19 residues. Trimming cost V 2 bases and J 0 bases; bases outside gene matches: 9. CDR1 and CDR2 (germline): SGHTA, FQGNSA. The chain's CDR3 is CASSLPLWDRNSGANVLTF. DNA for the CDR3: TGTGCCAGCAGCTTACCATTATGGGACAGGAACTCTGGGGCCAACGTCCTGACTTTC. Full variable domain (outside the CDR3, taken from reference TRBV7-2 and TRBJ2-6): GAGVSQSPSNKVTEKGKDVELRCDPISGHTALYWYRQSLGQGLEFLIYFQGNSAPDKSGLPSDRFSAERTGGSVSTLTIQRTQQEDSAVYLCASSLPLWDRNSGANVLTFGAGSRLTVL.

V gene TRBV4-1 combines with J gene TRBJ1-1, with 8 bases aligning to TRBD1. Per germline, CDR1 MGHRA and CDR2 YSYEKL. V shed 2 bases and J 0 bases; nucleotides not matched to a gene: 8. The CDR3 covers 17 residues. The CDR3 DNA sequence: TGCGCCAGCAGCCAATTGAACAGGGGGACACTGAACACTGAAGCTTTCTTT. Encoded protein: CASSQLNRGTLNTEAFF.

This clone is a singleton in its sample. The CDR3 region has the DNA TGTGCCAGCAGGGACAGGGGACGGAGCTCCTATAATTCACCCCTCCACTTT. This encodes CASRDRGRSSYNSPLHF. The chain recombines TRBV2 with TRBJ1-6; 9 positions agree with TRBD1. The CDR3 has 17 amino acids. J was trimmed by 0 bases and V by 6 bases; bases with no gene match: 6. Germline CDR1 is SNHLY and CDR2 is FYNNEI.

This chain uses TRBV7-9 with TRBJ2-5, with 7 bases aligning to TRBD2. Germline V CDR1 and CDR2: SEHNR, FQNEAQ (reference sequence). V trimming: 5 bases; J trimming: 2 bases; junction bases outside the gene matches: 5. The CDR3 has 14 amino acids. CDR3 region: CASSPRREQETQYF. The CDR3 DNA follows: TGTGCCAGCAGCCCCAGGCGGGAGCAAGAGACCCAGTACTTC.

The V call is TRBV4-3, the J call TRBJ1-3; TRBD1 might be the D (6 bases). This CDR3 region has 17 residues. Trimming pared 0 bases from V and 0 bases from J, leaving 12 bases between. Germline V CDR1 and CDR2: LGHNA, YSLEER. CDR3 protein: CASSQEIGQYSGNTIYF. CDR3 in DNA: TGCGCCAGCAGCCAAGAAATAGGACAGTACTCTGGAAACACCATATATTTT.

This chain connects TRBV28 to TRBJ2-7; D is possibly TRBD1 (6 bases). Trimming pared 8 bases from V and 2 bases from J, leaving 7 bases between. The CDR3 has 11 residues. Germline CDR1 is MDHEN and CDR2 is SYDVKM. The CDR3 protein is CASRTAYEQYF. For the CDR3, the DNA is TGTGCCAGCCGGACAGCCTACGAGCAGTACTTC.

The chain employs TRBV27 and TRBJ2-1; weak D call: TRBD2 (5 bases). Trimming removed 5 bases from V and 4 bases from J, with 15 bases in between. Germline loops: CDR1 MNHEY, CDR2 SMNVEV (reference sequence). This CDR3 is built from 15 residues. CDR3 coding DNA: TGTGCCAGCAGTCGAACCACGAGCGGTTACAATGAGCAGTTCTTC. This sequence encodes CASSRTTSGYNEQFF.

CDR3 DNA sequence: TGTGCCAGCAGCCGAACCCCGACAGGGGGTCAGCCCCAGCATTTT. This sequence encodes CASSRTPTGGQPQHF. J is TRBJ1-5 and V is TRBV27; 9 bases are a match to TRBD1. V lost 6 bases, J lost 6 bases, and 9 bases stayed unmatched. CDR3 length: 15 residues. Germline CDR1 is MNHEY and CDR2 is SMNVEV (reference sequence).

This clone has only one observation. This chain joins TRBV7-2 and TRBJ1-1, with 7 bases fitting TRBD1. Unmatched junction bases numbered 10, after V lost 1 base and J lost 11 bases. The CDR3 runs to 14 residues. Germline V lookup: CDR1 SGHTA, CDR2 FQGNSA. As DNA, the CDR3 is TGTGCCAGCAGCTTAGTATCCGACAGGGCTTCTGCTTTCTTT. Translated: CASSLVSDRASAFF. Looking up the rest from reference TRBV7-2 and TRBJ1-1 gives the full variable domain: GAGVSQSPSNKVTEKGKDVELRCDPISGHTALYWYRQSLGQGLEFLIYFQGNSAPDKSGLPSDRFSAERTGGSVSTLTIQRTQQEDSAVYLCASSLVSDRASAFFGQGTRLTVV.

The chain combines TRBV7-2 with TRBJ2-1, with TRBD1 as a possible D gene (5 bases). The germline gives CDR1 SGHTA, CDR2 FQGNSA. The CDR3 has 12 residues. Trimming removed 5 bases from V and 6 bases from J, with 8 bases in between. CDR3 loop: CASSTDSNEQFF. CDR3 DNA sequence: TGTGCCAGCAGCACCGACAGCAATGAGCAGTTCTTC.

There are a few counts of this clone. The rearrangement uses TRBV9 and TRBJ1-3; TRBD1 agrees at 7 bases. This CDR3 is built from 16 residues. V dropped 3 bases and J dropped 4; count of bases not matched to a gene: 10. Germline assignment: CDR1 SGDLS and CDR2 YYNGEE. The CDR3 DNA sequence: TGTGCCAGCAGCGCTCAACAGGGGTTCACGGGAAACACCATATATTTT. It translates to CASSAQQGFTGNTIYF.

The gene calls are TRBV7-2 and TRBJ1-1; 8 positions agree with TRBD1. The CDR3 extends over 14 amino acids. With V trimmed by 5 bases and J by 3 bases, 5 bases remained unmatched. CDR1 is SGHTA and CDR2 is FQGNSA in the germline V gene. The CDR3 loop reads CASSETGGDTEAFF. CDR3 nucleotides: TGTGCCAGCAGCGAAACAGGGGGGGACACTGAAGCTTTCTTT.

This sequence joins TRBV30 and TRBJ2-1, with 8 bases lining up with TRBD2. The CDR3 sequence is 14 residues long. V was clipped by 4 bases and J by 7 bases; unmatched bases: 9. Germline lookup yields CDR1 GTSNPN and CDR2 SVGIG (reference sequence). As DNA, the CDR3 is TGTGCCTGGATCAAAGCGGGAGTTGTGAATGAGCAGTTCTTC. Its protein is CAWIKAGVVNEQFF. The complete variable domain, with remaining parts taken from reference TRBV30 and TRBJ2-1, reads SQTIHQWPATLVQPVGSPLSLECTVEGTSNPNLYWYRQAAGRGLQLLFYSVGIGQISSEVPQNLSASRPQDRQFILSSKKLLLSDSGFYLCAWIKAGVVNEQFFGPGTRLTVL.

The chain has TRBV6-5 and TRBJ2-7; possibly TRBD1 for D (8 bases). The V gene's germline CDR1 is MNHEY and CDR2 SVGAGI. The CDR3 has 14 amino acids. With 6 bases removed from V and 4 bases from J, the gap between germline ends came to 16 bases. CDR3 residues: CASSPTGEGYEQYF. As DNA, the CDR3 is TGTGCCAGCAGCCCGACAGGGGAGGGTTACGAGCAGTACTTC.

This clone was counted once. The J gene is TRBJ2-2, the V gene TRBV28; 7 bases line up with TRBD2. The V gene's germline CDR1 is MDHEN and CDR2 SYDVKM. This CDR3 comprises 17 residues. V shed 7 bases, J shed 0 bases, and the junction held 11 bases outside the gene matches. This CDR3 is CASKESGAGTNTGELFF. The CDR3 DNA reads as TGTGCCAGCAAGGAGAGCGGGGCGGGCACGAACACCGGGGAGCTGTTTTTT.

In regard to this clone: An end of the junction differs from the germline gene, which may be a read error. The chain combines TRBV7-2 with TRBJ2-4; 7 positions agree with TRBD1. In germline, CDR1 is SGHTA, CDR2 FQGNSA. This CDR3 contains 14 residues. The chain's CDR3 is CASSARTGINSQYF. DNA of the CDR3: TGTGCCAGCAGCGCACGGACAGGAATAAACAGTCAGTACTTC.

This chain's CDR3 is CASRKATSGINNEQFF. The CDR3, as DNA: TGTGCCAGCCGGAAGGCTACTAGCGGGATAAACAATGAGCAGTTCTTC. J is TRBJ2-1 and V is TRBV27; 10 bases are shared with TRBD2. Trimming cost V 8 bases and J 5 bases; bases outside gene matches: 12. Germline V CDR1 and CDR2: MNHEY, SMNVEV (reference sequence). The CDR3 length is 16 residues.

The chain has TRBV27 and TRBJ1-2; tentative D call: TRBD1 (6 bases). The CDR3 loop spans 19 amino acids. Trimming shortened V by 4 bases and J by 1 base, and 25 bases separated the two germline ends. CDR1 is MNHEY and CDR2 is SMNVEV in the germline V gene (reference sequence). CDR3 in DNA: TGTGCCAGCAGTTCCCGAAGACGCTCCGTACAGGGAGTTAACTATGGCTACACCTTC. It encodes CASSSRRRSVQGVNYGYTF.

This chain connects TRBV10-3 to TRBJ1-2; D is perhaps TRBD1 (6 bases). Per the germline V gene, CDR1 is ENHRY and CDR2 is SYGVKD. Trimming pared 6 bases from V and 2 bases from J, leaving 7 bases between. This CDR3 has 12 amino acids. The CDR3 protein is CAIRGQNYGYTF. CDR3 in DNA: TGTGCCATCAGAGGACAGAACTATGGCTACACCTTC.

V usage is TRBV7-3 and J usage is TRBJ2-1; no clear D. CDR3 length: 16 amino acids. Germline V gene sequence: CDR1 SGHTA, CDR2 FQGTGA. Trimming removed 0 bases from V and 0 bases from J, with 9 bases in between. The CDR3 reads CASSLTAQLSYNEQFF. The CDR3 bases are TGTGCCAGCAGCTTAACAGCCCAACTCTCCTACAATGAGCAGTTCTTC.